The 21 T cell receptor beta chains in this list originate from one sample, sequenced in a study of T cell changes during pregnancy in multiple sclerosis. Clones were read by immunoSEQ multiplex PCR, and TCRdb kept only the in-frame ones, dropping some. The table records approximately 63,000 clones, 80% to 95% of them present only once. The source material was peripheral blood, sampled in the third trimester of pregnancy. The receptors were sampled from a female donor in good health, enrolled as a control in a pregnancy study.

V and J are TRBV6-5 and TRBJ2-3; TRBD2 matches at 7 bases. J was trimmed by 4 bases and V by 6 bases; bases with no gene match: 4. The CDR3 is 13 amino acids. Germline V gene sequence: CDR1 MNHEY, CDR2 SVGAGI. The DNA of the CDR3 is TGTGCCAGCAGCCCGGGACTACCAGATACGCAGTATTTT. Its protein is CASSPGLPDTQYF.

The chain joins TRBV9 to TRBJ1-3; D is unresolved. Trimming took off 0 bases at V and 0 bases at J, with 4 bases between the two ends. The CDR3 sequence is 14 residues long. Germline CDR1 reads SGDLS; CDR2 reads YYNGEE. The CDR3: CASSVGPSGNTIYF. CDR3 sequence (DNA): TGTGCCAGCAGCGTAGGGCCCTCTGGAAACACCATATATTTT.

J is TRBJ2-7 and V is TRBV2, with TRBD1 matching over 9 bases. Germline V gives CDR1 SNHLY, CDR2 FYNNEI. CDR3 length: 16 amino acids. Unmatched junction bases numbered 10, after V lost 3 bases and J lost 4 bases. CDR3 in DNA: TGTGCCAGCAGTGATCTTTCACAGGGGGCTCTATACGAGCAGTACTTC. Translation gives CASSDLSQGALYEQYF.

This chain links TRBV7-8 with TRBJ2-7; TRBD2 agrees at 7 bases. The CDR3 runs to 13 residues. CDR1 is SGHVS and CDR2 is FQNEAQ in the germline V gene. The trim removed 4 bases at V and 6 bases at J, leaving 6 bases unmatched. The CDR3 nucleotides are TGTGCCAGCAGCTGGGGGGGTTACGGCGAGCAGTACTTC. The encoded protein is CASSWGGYGEQYF.

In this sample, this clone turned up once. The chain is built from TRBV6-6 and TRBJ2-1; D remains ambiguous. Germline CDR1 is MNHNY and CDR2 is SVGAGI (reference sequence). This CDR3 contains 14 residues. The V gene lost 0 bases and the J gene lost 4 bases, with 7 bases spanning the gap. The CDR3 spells CASSYSSIYNEQFF. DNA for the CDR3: TGTGCCAGCAGTTACTCGAGTATTTACAATGAGCAGTTCTTC.

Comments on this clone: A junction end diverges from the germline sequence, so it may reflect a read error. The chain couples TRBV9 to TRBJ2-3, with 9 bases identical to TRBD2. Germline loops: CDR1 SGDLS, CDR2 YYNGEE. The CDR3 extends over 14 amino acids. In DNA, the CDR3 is TGTGCCAGCAGCGCCCAGCCTAGCGGGACCATACAGGATTTT. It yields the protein CASSAQPSGTIQDF.

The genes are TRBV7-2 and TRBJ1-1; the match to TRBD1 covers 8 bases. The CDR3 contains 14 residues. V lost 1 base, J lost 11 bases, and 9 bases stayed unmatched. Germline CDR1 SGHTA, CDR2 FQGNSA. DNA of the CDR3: TGTGCCAGCAGCTTAGAATGGAACAGGGGGACTGCTTTCTTT. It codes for CASSLEWNRGTAFF.

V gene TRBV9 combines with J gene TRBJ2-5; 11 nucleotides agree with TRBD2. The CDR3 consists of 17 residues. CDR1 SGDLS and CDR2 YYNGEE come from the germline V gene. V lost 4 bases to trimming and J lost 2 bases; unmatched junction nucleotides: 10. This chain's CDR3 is CASSRYGIAGGQETQYF. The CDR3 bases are TGTGCCAGCAGCCGCTACGGGATAGCGGGGGGGCAAGAGACCCAGTACTTC.

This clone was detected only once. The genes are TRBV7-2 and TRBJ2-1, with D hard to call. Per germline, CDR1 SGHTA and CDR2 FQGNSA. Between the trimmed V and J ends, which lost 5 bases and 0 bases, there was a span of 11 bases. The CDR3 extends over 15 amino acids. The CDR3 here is CASSRHISSYNEQFF. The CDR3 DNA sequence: TGTGCCAGCAGCCGACACATAAGCTCCTACAATGAGCAGTTCTTC.

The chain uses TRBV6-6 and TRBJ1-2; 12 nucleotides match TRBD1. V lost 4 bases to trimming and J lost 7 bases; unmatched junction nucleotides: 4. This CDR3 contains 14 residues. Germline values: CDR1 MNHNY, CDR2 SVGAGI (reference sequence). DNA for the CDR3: TGTGCCAGCAGTTTGGGACAGGGGGCTTCTGGCTACACCTTC. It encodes CASSLGQGASGYTF.

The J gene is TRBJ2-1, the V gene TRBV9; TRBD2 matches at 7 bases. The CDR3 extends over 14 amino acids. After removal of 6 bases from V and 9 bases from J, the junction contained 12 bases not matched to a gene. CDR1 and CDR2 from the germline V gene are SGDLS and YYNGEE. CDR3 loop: CASNRWEGGGEQFF. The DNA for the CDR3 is TGTGCCAGCAATAGATGGGAGGGCGGGGGTGAGCAGTTCTTC.

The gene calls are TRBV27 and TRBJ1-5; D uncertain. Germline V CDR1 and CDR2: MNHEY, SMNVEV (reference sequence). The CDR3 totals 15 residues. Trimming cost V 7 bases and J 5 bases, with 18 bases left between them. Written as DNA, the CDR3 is TGTGCCAGCAAACGTACGCAGGAATACTATCAGCCCCAGCATTTT. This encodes CASKRTQEYYQPQHF.

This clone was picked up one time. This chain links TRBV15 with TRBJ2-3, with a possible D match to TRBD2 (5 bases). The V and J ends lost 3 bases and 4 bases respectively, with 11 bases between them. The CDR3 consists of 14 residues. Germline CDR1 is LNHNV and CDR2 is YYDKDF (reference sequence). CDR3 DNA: TGTGCCACCAGCAGGGAGGTCGTAGCAGATACGCAGTATTTT. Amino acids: CATSREVVADTQYF.

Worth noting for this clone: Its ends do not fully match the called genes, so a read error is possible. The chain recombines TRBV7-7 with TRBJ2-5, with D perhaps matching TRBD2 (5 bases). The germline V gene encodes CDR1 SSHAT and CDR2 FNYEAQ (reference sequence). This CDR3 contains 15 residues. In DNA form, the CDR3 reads TGTGCTAGCAGCTTAGACGGGAATTTGCAAGAGACCCAGTACTTC. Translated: CASSLDGNLQETQYF.

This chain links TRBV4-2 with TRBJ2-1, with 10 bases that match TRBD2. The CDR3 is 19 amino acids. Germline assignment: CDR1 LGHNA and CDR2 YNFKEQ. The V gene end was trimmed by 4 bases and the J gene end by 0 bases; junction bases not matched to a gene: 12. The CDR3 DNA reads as TGTGCCAGCAGCCTTTGGGCAGCGGGAGGGATCAGCTCCTACAATGAGCAGTTCTTC. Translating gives CASSLWAAGGISSYNEQFF.

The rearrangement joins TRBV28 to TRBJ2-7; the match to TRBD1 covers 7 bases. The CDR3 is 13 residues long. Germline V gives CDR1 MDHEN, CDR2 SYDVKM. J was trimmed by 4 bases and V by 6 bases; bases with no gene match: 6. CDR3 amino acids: CASRTQGSYEQYF. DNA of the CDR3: TGTGCCAGCAGGACACAGGGGTCTTACGAGCAGTACTTC.

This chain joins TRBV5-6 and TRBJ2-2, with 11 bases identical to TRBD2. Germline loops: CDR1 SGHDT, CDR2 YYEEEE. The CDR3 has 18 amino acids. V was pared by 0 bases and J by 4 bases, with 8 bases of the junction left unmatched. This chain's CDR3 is CASSLVRLAGWSTGELFF. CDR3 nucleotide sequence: TGTGCCAGCAGCTTGGTTCGACTAGCGGGATGGTCCACCGGGGAGCTGTTTTTT.

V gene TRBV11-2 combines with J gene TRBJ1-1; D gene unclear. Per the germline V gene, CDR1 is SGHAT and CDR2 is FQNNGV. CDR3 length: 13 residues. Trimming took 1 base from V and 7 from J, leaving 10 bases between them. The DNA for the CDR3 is TGTGCCAGCAGCTTAGGCGGAGGGATTGAAGCTTTCTTT. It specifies CASSLGGGIEAFF.

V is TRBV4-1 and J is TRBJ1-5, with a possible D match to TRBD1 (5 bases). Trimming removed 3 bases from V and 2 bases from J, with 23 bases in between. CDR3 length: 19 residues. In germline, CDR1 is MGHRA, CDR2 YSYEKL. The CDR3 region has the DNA TGCGCCAGCAGCCAGGCATACCGGGACTCCTCATGGGGCAATCAGCCCCAGCATTTT. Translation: CASSQAYRDSSWGNQPQHF.

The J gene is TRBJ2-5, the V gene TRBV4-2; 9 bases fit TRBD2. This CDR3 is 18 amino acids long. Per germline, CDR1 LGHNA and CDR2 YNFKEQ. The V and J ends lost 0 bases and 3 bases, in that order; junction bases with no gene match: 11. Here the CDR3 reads CASSQEFLAGADKETQYF. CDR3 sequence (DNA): TGTGCCAGCAGCCAAGAGTTCTTAGCGGGAGCCGATAAAGAGACCCAGTACTTC.

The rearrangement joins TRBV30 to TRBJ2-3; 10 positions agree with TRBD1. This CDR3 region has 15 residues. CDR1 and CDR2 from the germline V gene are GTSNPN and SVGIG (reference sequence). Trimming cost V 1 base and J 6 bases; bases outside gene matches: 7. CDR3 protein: CAWSEGQGNMDTQYF. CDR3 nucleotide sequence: TGTGCCTGGAGTGAGGGACAGGGGAATATGGATACGCAGTATTTT.